A selection of T cell receptor beta chains follows, all from one sample in a study of T cells in Graves' hyperthyroidism and ophthalmopathy. TCRdb re-called the multiplex PCR reads with MiXCR, one entry per CDR3 protein. The table has nearly 750,000 distinct CDR3 sequences, under 45% seen once. What was sequenced was blood. These receptors all come from a middle-aged woman with Graves' hyperthyroidism. The CDR3 runs from the conserved cysteine through the conserved F or W. Each record gives: V gene, J gene, clone size, D gene, CDR3 protein, CDR3 DNA. A D gene is named only where the DNA matches it firmly. Clone size appears in some rows only: once, few, many, or a class for an expanded clone.

V gene: TRBV28
J gene: TRBJ2-7
clone size: .
D gene: .
CDR3 protein: CASRPLGPYEQYF
CDR3 DNA: TGTGCCAGCAGGCCACTAGGCCCCTACGAGCAGTACTTC

V gene: TRBV12-3/TRBV12-4
J gene: TRBJ2-7
clone size: few
D gene: .
CDR3 protein: CASNRDENYEQYF
CDR3 DNA: TGTGCCAGCAACCGGGACGAAAACTACGAGCAGTACTTC

V gene: TRBV29-1
J gene: TRBJ2-5
clone size: .
D gene: TRBD2
CDR3 protein: CSVDGTSGSGETQYF
CDR3 DNA: TGCAGCGTTGACGGGACTAGCGGGAGCGGGGAGACCCAGTACTTC

V gene: TRBV4-1
J gene: TRBJ1-5
clone size: few
D gene: .
CDR3 protein: CASRAAFYSNQPQHF
CDR3 DNA: TGCGCCTCCCGGGCTGCCTTTTATAGCAATCAGCCCCAGCATTTT

V gene: TRBV7-2
J gene: TRBJ2-5
clone size: many
D gene: .
CDR3 protein: CASSPSGPGAGETQYF
CDR3 DNA: TGTGCCAGCAGCCCCTCGGGGCCCGGAGCCGGGGAGACCCAGTACTTC

V gene: TRBV10-3
J gene: TRBJ2-7
clone size: .
D gene: .
CDR3 protein: CAVARTSYEQYF
CDR3 DNA: TGTGCTGTGGCTCGGACTTCCTACGAGCAGTACTTC

V gene: TRBV7-9
J gene: TRBJ2-4
clone size: .
D gene: TRBD1
CDR3 protein: CASSLANTGQGGNIQYF
CDR3 DNA: TGTGCCAGCAGCTTAGCGAACACGGGACAGGGAGGAAACATTCAGTACTTC

V gene: TRBV4-1
J gene: TRBJ1-5
clone size: .
D gene: TRBD1
CDR3 protein: CASSQVEGAGQPQHF
CDR3 DNA: TGCGCCAGCAGCCAAGTTGAGGGGGCTGGTCAGCCCCAGCATTTT

V gene: TRBV4-1
J gene: TRBJ1-5
clone size: .
D gene: TRBD1
CDR3 protein: CASSQVGIGQGEHF
CDR3 DNA: TGCGCCAGCAGCCAAGTTGGGATTGGGCAGGGGGAACATTTT

V gene: TRBV20-1
J gene: TRBJ2-7
clone size: many
D gene: .
CDR3 protein: CSAQGYEQYF
CDR3 DNA: TGCAGTGCCCAGGGTTACGAGCAGTACTTC

V gene: TRBV9
J gene: TRBJ1-5
clone size: many
D gene: .
CDR3 protein: CASSVGGQYNQPQHF
CDR3 DNA: TGTGCCAGCAGCGTAGGAGGACAGTACAATCAGCCCCAGCATTTT

V gene: TRBV12-3/TRBV12-4
J gene: TRBJ2-5
clone size: many
D gene: .
CDR3 protein: CASTSAGTKQETQYF
CDR3 DNA: TGTGCCAGCACCTCAGCCGGGACAAAGCAAGAGACCCAGTACTTC

V gene: TRBV29-1
J gene: TRBJ1-1
clone size: many
D gene: .
CDR3 protein: CSVGRVEAFF
CDR3 DNA: TGCAGCGTAGGGAGAGTTGAAGCTTTCTTT